These 4 T cell receptor beta chains share one sample of origin, sequenced in a study of blood T cells in healthy people across ages (dated by TCRdb to between 2014 and 2017). The library was built by means of 5' RACE. Instrument on record: Illumina HiSeq 2500. A second PCR of 7 to 11 cycles was run with a J-beta primer mix and a sample-barcoded 5' primer. TCRdb reanalyzed the raw reads on its own, using fastp at Q25 for trimming and MiXCR for clone calling, and kept in-frame beta chains. Every entry covers one CDR3 protein and lists the most common genes and DNA from its rows. Here the sample has 1.5 million to 2 million distinct CDR3 sequences; about 35% occur a single time. The ten largest clones capture approximately 11% of the sample. What was sequenced was blood. All receptors come from a woman in her 30s in good health.

This clonotype has just a few counts. The chain combines TRBV20-1 with TRBJ1-1; 9 nucleotides line up with TRBD1. Germline lookup yields CDR1 DFQATT and CDR2 SNEGSKA (reference sequence). This CDR3 is 14 amino acids long. The V and J ends lost 0 bases and 11 bases, in that order; junction bases with no gene match: 10. The CDR3 DNA sequence: TGCAGTGCTAGAGATTCTCGGACAGGGGTAAATGCTTTCTTT. Translation: CSARDSRTGVNAFF.

Notes on this clonotype: The CDR3 does not end in the conserved phenylalanine or tryptophan, so this is likely a read error. The chain is built from TRBV7-9 and TRBJ1-2; 11 positions agree with TRBD1. Trimming took 1 base from V and 4 from J; bases not matched to a gene: 5. The CDR3 runs 16 residues. CDR1 SEHNR and CDR2 FQNEAQ come from the germline V gene (reference sequence). CDR3 sequence reads: CASSLGTGTGGYGYTL. Written as DNA, the CDR3 is TGTGCCAGCAGCTTAGGGACCGGGACAGGGGGCTATGGCTACACCTTA.

V gene TRBV4-2 combines with J gene TRBJ2-7, with 8 bases matching TRBD1. The V segment lost 0 bases and the J segment 3 bases; nucleotides outside the gene matches: 4. The CDR3 runs 15 residues. Per the germline V gene, CDR1 is LGHNA and CDR2 is YNFKEQ. The CDR3 sequence: CASSQDRGLLYEQYF. In DNA form, the CDR3 reads TGTGCCAGCAGCCAAGACAGGGGGCTACTCTACGAGCAGTACTTC.

This clonotype was seen more than once but under ten times. The genes are TRBV11-2 and TRBJ2-7; D is unresolved. Looked up from germline, CDR1 is SGHAT and CDR2 is FQNNGV. The CDR3 runs 14 residues. Trimming pared 2 bases from V and 2 bases from J, leaving 10 bases between. This CDR3 reads CASSLSARPYEQYF. The CDR3 DNA reads as TGTGCCAGCAGCTTATCCGCTAGACCCTACGAGCAGTACTTC.